What follows is one TCR beta chain and its context. No antigen is known for it. This CDR3 spans 14 amino acids. J was trimmed by 3 bases and V by 5 bases; bases with no gene match: 4. Germline CDR1 and CDR2: MDHEN and SYDVKM. This entry comes from a study of cytomegalovirus exposure and HLA in healthy donors. The study's findings and limits: Per published reports, the classifier diagnosed cytomegalovirus status with high specificity and sensitivity.

The PCR employed 60 Vbeta primers together with 13 Jbeta primers. Authors' methods: Later, about 80 million unique TCR beta chains were counted in an analysis, and roughly 11 million of them were shared. TCRdb keeps only in-frame clones here, not all; method: immunoSEQ multiplex PCR. V, J and clone size reflect that table, while D and trimming were determined from the DNA. The table shows roughly 100,000 clones, with around 86% occurring only once. The sample comprised PBMCs. The receptor comes from a female donor in good health and CMV-seropositive. V usage is TRBV28 and J usage is TRBJ1-1, with 9 nucleotides matching TRBD1. The CDR3 here is CASSPGTGYTEAFF. In DNA form, the CDR3 reads TGTGCCAGCAGTCCGGGGACAGGGTACACTGAAGCTTTCTTT. Based on the CDR3 plus reference TRBV28 and TRBJ1-1, the full variable domain is DVKVTQSSRYLVKRTGEKVFLECVQDMDHENMFWYRQDPGLGLRLIYFSYDVKMKEKGDIPEGYSVSREKKERFSLILESASTNQTSMYLCASSPGTGYTEAFFGQGTRLTVV.